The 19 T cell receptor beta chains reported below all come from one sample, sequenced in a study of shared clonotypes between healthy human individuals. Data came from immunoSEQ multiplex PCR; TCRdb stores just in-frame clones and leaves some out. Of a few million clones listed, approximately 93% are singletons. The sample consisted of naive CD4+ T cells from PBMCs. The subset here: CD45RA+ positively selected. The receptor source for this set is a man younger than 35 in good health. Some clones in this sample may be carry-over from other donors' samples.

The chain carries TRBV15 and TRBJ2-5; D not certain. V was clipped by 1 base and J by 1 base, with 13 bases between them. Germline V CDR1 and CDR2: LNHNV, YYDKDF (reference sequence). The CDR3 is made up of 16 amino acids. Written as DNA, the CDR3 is TGTGCCACCAGCAGAGTGAAAGCACAGCCCCAAGAGACCCAGTACTTC. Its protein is CATSRVKAQPQETQYF. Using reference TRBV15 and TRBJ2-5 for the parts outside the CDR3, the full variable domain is DAMVIQNPRYQVTQFGKPVTLSCSQTLNHNVMYWYQQKSSQAPKLLFHYYDKDFNNEADTPDNFQSRRPNTSFCFLDIRSPGLGDTAMYLCATSRVKAQPQETQYFGPGTRLLVL.

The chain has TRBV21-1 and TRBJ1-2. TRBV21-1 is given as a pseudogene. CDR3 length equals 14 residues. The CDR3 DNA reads TGTGCCAGCAGCAAATGGGGTCGGTTCTATGGCTACACCTTC. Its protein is CASSKWGRFYGYTF.

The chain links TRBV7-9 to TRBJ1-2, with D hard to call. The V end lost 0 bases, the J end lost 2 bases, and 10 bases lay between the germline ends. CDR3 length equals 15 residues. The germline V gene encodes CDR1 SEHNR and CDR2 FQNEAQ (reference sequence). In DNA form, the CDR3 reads TGTGCCAGCAGCTTAGCGCGGGCGGGGAACTATGGCTACACCTTC. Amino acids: CASSLARAGNYGYTF.

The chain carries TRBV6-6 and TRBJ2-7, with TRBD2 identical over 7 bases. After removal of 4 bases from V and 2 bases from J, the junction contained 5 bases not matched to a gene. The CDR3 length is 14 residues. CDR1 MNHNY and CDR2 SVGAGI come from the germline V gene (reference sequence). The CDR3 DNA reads TGTGCCAGCAGTTCACTAGCGACTACCTACGAGCAGTACTTC. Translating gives CASSSLATTYEQYF.

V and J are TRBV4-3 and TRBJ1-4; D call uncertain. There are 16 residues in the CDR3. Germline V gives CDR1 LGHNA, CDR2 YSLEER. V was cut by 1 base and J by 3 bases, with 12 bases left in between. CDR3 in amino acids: CASSQVPVRPNEKLFF. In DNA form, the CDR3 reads TGCGCCAGCAGCCAAGTCCCCGTGAGGCCTAATGAAAAACTGTTTTTT.

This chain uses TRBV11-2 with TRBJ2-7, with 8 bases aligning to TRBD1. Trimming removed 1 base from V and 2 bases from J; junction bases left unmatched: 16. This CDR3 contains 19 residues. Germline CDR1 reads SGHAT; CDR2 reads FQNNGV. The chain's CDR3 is CASSLVGGTATGVPYEQYF. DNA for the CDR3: TGTGCCAGCAGCTTAGTGGGGGGCACCGCGACAGGGGTTCCCTACGAGCAGTACTTC.

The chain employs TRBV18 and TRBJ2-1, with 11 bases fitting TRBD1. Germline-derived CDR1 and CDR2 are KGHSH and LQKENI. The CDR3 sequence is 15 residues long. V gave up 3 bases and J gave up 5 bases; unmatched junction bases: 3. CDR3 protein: CASSPDRGLNNEQFF. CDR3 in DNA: TGTGCCAGCTCACCGGACAGGGGGCTAAACAATGAGCAGTTCTTC.

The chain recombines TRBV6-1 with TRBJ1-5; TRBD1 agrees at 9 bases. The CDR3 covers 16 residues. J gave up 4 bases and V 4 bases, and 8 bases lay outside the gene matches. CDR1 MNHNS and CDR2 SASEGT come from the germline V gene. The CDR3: CASSVWGQGGNQPQHF. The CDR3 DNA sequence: TGTGCCAGCAGTGTTTGGGGACAGGGCGGAAATCAGCCCCAGCATTTT.

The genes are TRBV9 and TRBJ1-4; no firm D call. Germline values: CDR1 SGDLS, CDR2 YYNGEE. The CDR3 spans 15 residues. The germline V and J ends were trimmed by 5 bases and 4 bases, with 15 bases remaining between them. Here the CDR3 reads CASSGPGVLNEKLFF. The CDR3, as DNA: TGTGCCAGCAGTGGTCCCGGGGTCCTTAATGAAAAACTGTTTTTT. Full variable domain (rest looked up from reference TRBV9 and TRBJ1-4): DSGVTQTPKHLITATGQRVTLRCSPRSGDLSVYWYQQSLDQGLQFLIQYYNGEERAKGNILERFSAQQFPDLHSELNLSSLELGDSALYFCASSGPGVLNEKLFFGSGTQLSVL.

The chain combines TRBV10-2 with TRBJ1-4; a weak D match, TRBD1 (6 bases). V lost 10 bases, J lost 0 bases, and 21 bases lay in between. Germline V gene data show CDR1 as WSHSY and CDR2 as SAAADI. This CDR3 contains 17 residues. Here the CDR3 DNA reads TGCGCCACTACGAGATGGATAACAGGGTCAACTAATGAAAAACTGTTTTTT. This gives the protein CATTRWITGSTNEKLFF.

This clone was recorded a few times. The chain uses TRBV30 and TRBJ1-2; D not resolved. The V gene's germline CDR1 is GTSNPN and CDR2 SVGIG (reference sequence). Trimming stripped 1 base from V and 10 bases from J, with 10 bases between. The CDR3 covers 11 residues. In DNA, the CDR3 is TGTGCCTGGAGTGCCAGATGGGTCTACACCTTC. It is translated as CAWSARWVYTF.

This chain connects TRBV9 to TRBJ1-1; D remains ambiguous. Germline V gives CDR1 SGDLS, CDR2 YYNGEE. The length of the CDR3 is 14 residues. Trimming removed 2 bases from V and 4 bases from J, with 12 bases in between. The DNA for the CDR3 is TGTGCCAGCAGCGTTTCCCCGGTGACCACTGAAGCTTTCTTT. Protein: CASSVSPVTTEAFF.

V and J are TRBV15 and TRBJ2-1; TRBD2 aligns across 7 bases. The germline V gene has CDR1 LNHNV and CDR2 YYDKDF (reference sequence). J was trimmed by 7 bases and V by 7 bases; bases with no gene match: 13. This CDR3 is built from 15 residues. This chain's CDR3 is CATTPSGIEKNEQFF. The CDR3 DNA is TGTGCCACCACACCCAGCGGGATAGAGAAAAATGAGCAGTTCTTC.

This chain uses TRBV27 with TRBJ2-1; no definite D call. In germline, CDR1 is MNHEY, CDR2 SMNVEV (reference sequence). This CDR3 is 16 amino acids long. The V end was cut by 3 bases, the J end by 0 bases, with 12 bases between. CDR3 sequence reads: CASSFLRTSSYNEQFF. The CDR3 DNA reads TGTGCCAGCAGTTTCCTGCGGACGAGCTCCTACAATGAGCAGTTCTTC.

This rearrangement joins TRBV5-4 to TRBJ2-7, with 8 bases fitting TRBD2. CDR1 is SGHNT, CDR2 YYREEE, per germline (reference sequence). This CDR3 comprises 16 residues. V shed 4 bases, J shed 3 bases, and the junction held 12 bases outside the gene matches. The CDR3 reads CASSRFLAGWVYEQYF. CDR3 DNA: TGTGCCAGCAGCCGATTCCTAGCGGGTTGGGTCTACGAGCAGTACTTC.

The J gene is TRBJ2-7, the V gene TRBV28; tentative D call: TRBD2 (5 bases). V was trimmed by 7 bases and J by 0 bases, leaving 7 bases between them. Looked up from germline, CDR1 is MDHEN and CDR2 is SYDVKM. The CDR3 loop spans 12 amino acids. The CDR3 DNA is TGTGCCAGCATTCGGGGCTCCTACGAGCAGTACTTC. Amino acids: CASIRGSYEQYF.

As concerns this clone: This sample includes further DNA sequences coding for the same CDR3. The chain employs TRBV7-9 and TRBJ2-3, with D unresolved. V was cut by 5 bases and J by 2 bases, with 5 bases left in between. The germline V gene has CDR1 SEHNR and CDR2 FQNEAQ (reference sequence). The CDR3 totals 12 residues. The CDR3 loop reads CASSRITDTQYF. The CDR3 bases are TGTGCCAGCAGCCGGATCACAGATACGCAGTATTTT.

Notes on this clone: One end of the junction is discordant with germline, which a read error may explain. In nucleotides, the CDR3 is TGTGCCAGCAGTGACAGGGGATATGACTACACCTTC. It yields the protein CASSDRGYDYTF. The chain is built from TRBV2 and TRBJ1-2; D might be TRBD1 (6 bases). The CDR3 loop spans 12 amino acids. Germline V gene data show CDR1 as SNHLY and CDR2 as FYNNEI.

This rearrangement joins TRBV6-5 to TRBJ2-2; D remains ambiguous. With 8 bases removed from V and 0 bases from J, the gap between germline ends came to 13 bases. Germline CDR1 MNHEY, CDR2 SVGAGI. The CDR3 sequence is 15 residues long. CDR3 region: CASGPMVANTGELFF. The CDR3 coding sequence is TGTGCCAGCGGTCCCATGGTGGCGAACACCGGGGAGCTGTTTTTT.